This record concerns one T cell receptor (beta chain) sequence. Per the original methods: How many nucleated cells were present was estimated from reference gene primer amplification. TCRdb's table, derived via immunoSEQ multiplex PCR, lists solely in-frame clones and lacks some. The V and J calls and the clone size are those of that table, but D and trimming were determined from the DNA. The sample lists roughly 200,000 clones; over 70% were seen once. This record belongs to a study of blood T cell repertoires in COVID-19. Study information: Samples representing acute and convalescent COVID-19 were sourced from the United States, Italy and Spain. Sources were T cells, B-cell-depleted T cells, or PBMCs; the material itself was cDNA or gDNA.

The CDR3 is made up of 13 amino acids. Germline CDR1 DFQATT, CDR2 SNEGSKA (reference sequence). V lost 3 bases, J lost 2 bases, and 2 bases stayed unmatched. The chain recombines TRBV20-1 with TRBJ2-5, with 8 bases fitting TRBD2. The sequenced sample was peripheral blood. The receptor was derived from a man aged 40-49 years with acute or convalescent COVID-19. CDR3 DNA: TGCAGTGCTAGTCGGGGGGGGCAAGAGACCCAGTACTTC. As protein: CSASRGGQETQYF.